This T cell receptor beta chain was retrieved from a study of shared clonotypes between healthy human individuals. The germline V and J ends were trimmed by 8 bases and 0 bases, with 9 bases remaining between them. The CDR3 is 13 residues long. Germline V lookup: CDR1 MNHNY, CDR2 SVGAGI (reference sequence). The authors divided CD4+ cells into CD45RA+ naive and CD45RA-negative memory subsets. A deep-level run was used for the assay. Here immunoSEQ multiplex PCR was the method, and the copy in TCRdb shows in-frame clones only, minus some. The sample records about 2.4 million clones, 93% being singletons.

This sequence was found in a young man in good health. Some clones in this sample may be carry-over from other donors' samples. The source material was naive CD4+ T cells from PBMCs. Subset meaning: CD45RA+ positively selected. The chain has TRBV6-6 and TRBJ2-3; tentatively, D is TRBD1 or TRBD2 (5 bases each). The CDR3 DNA reads TGTGCCAGCGGAGAGGGGAGCACAGATACGCAGTATTTT. Protein: CASGEGSTDTQYF.